The 23 T cell receptor beta chains below were found in one sample sequenced in a study of blood T cell repertoires in COVID-19. The assay was immunoSEQ multiplex PCR, and TCRdb's table has in-frame clones only and misses some. The data contain tens of thousands of clones, approximately 87% of them seen just once; the ten biggest clones take up about an eighth. The specimen sequenced was peripheral blood. The receptors here all came from a human donor in a cohort sampled during active COVID-19.

The chain uses TRBV3-1 (or the pseudogene TRBV3-2) and TRBJ2-7; D gene unclear. The germline V gene has CDR1 LGHDT and CDR2 YNNKEL (reference sequence). CDR3 length: 11 amino acids. V was clipped by 4 bases and J by 6 bases, with 7 bases between them. The CDR3 DNA reads TGTGCCAGCAGCCTATACGGCGAGCAGTACTTC. Translation gives CASSLYGEQYF.

The chain joins TRBV10-3 to TRBJ2-7; weak D call: TRBD2 (6 bases). CDR3 length: 14 residues. V was trimmed by 2 bases and J by 5 bases, leaving 13 bases between them. The germline CDR1 and CDR2 sequences are ENHRY and SYGVKD. The CDR3 DNA reads TGTGCCATCAGTGAGCCCAGCTTAGCGGACGAGCAGTACTTC. Residues: CAISEPSLADEQYF.

The chain joins TRBV7-9 to TRBJ2-7; perhaps TRBD2 as D (7 bases). The CDR3 is made up of 15 amino acids. Germline V gene lookup returns CDR1 SEHNR and CDR2 FQNEAQ (reference sequence). Trimming left V 4 bases short and J 2 bases short, with 15 bases between. The CDR3 sequence is CASSSGSGGPYEQYF. CDR3 coding DNA: TGTGCCAGCAGCTCCGGCTCGGGGGGCCCCTACGAGCAGTACTTC.

The rearrangement uses TRBV5-4 and TRBJ2-2, with D tentatively TRBD1 (7 bases). From germline, CDR1 is SGHNT and CDR2 YYREEE (reference sequence). The CDR3 extends over 17 amino acids. V lost 4 bases and J 5 bases, leaving 21 bases between the germline ends. The CDR3 protein is CASSPAQTGTGTGELFF. For the CDR3, the DNA is TGTGCCAGCAGCCCCGCACAGACAGGGACTGGGACCGGGGAGCTGTTTTTT.

The rearrangement links TRBV10-3 to TRBJ2-1; 11 bases are a match to TRBD2. This CDR3 comprises 17 residues. Germline CDR1 and CDR2: ENHRY and SYGVKD. Losses at the gene ends were 6 bases for V and 0 bases for J; bases not matched to a gene: 7. The CDR3 region has the DNA TGTGCCATCAGCAGAGGTAGCGGGAGGGACTCCTACAATGAGCAGTTCTTC. Translated: CAISRGSGRDSYNEQFF.

This clone has a handful of counts. V and J are TRBV7-8 and TRBJ2-5; D call uncertain. This CDR3 contains 15 residues. Germline V gene lookup returns CDR1 SGHVS and CDR2 FQNEAQ. Trimming stripped 2 bases from V and 2 bases from J, with 12 bases between. The CDR3 DNA sequence: TGTGCCAGCAGCTTACCCTTTGGAGTTCAAGAGACCCAGTACTTC. Translated: CASSLPFGVQETQYF.

Comments on this clone: At one end, the junction sequence differs from germline, possibly due to a read error. The chain recombines TRBV4-3 with TRBJ1-1, with unresolved D. This CDR3 has 14 residues. Germline V gives CDR1 LGHNA, CDR2 YSLEER. CDR3 nucleotide sequence: TGCGCCAGCAGCAAAGAAGAGGGAGCCACTGAAGCTTTCTTT. Encoded protein: CASSKEEGATEAFF.

The CDR3 is CASSVGGLGEQYF. CDR3 DNA: TGTGCCAGCAGCGTAGGGGGACTCGGCGAGCAGTACTTC. V usage is TRBV9 and J usage is TRBJ2-7, with D maybe TRBD2 (6 bases). The CDR3 has 13 residues. Germline V lookup: CDR1 SGDLS, CDR2 YYNGEE. Trimming removed 0 bases at V and 6 bases at J, with 10 bases between.

The J gene is TRBJ2-5, the V gene TRBV29-1, with a tentative D call TRBD2 (5 bases). Trimming shortened V by 4 bases and J by 2 bases, and 11 bases separated the two germline ends. The CDR3 is made up of 13 amino acids. Germline CDR1 and CDR2: SQVTM and ANQGSEA. The CDR3 loop reads CSVGLRGQETQYF. The CDR3 DNA reads as TGCAGCGTTGGTCTAAGAGGGCAAGAGACCCAGTACTTC.

This chain links TRBV27 with TRBJ1-1; D gene unclear. The CDR3 runs 12 residues. Germline V gene lookup returns CDR1 MNHEY and CDR2 SMNVEV (reference sequence). V was shortened by 6 bases and J by 5 bases, with 10 bases between the two germline ends. As DNA, the CDR3 is TGTGCCAGCAGCGCCCGCGGGACTGAAGCTTTCTTT. Protein product: CASSARGTEAFF.

The sample holds one count of this clone. This chain uses TRBV4-2 with TRBJ2-3; 10 bases fit TRBD2. This CDR3 region has 15 residues. J gave up 3 bases and V 1 base, and 1 base lay outside the gene matches. Germline-derived CDR1 and CDR2 are LGHNA and YNFKEQ. CDR3: CASSQVTSGTDTQYF. The CDR3 DNA is TGTGCCAGCAGCCAAGTGACTAGCGGGACAGATACGCAGTATTTT.

This clone has just a few counts. The CDR3 sequence: CASSQFRDRDKLFF. CDR3 DNA: TGTGCCAGCAGCCAATTTAGGGACAGGGACAAACTGTTTTTT. V gene TRBV3-1 (or the pseudogene TRBV3-2) combines with J gene TRBJ1-4; 9 bases agree with TRBD1. Trimming took 2 bases from V and 11 from J; bases not matched to a gene: 6. Germline lookup yields CDR1 LGHDT and CDR2 YNNKEL (reference sequence). The length of the CDR3 is 14 residues.

V is TRBV27 and J is TRBJ1-5, with 9 bases identical to TRBD1. CDR1 MNHEY and CDR2 SMNVEV come from the germline V gene (reference sequence). This CDR3 is built from 15 residues. Trimming cost V 4 bases and J 4 bases; bases outside gene matches: 5. The CDR3, as DNA: TGTGCCAGCAGTTCCGGGACAGGGTTAAATCAGCCCCAGCATTTT. It is translated as CASSSGTGLNQPQHF.

The chain combines TRBV5-1 with TRBJ2-7, with D unclear. V lost 0 bases, J lost 5 bases, and 18 bases lay in between. The CDR3 length is 16 residues. Germline V gene data show CDR1 as SGHRS and CDR2 as YFSETQ. The CDR3 reads CASSLEVASFFDEQYF. For the CDR3, the DNA is TGCGCCAGCAGCTTGGAGGTGGCTAGTTTCTTCGACGAGCAGTACTTC.

This clone was counted a few times. This sequence joins TRBV3-1 (or the pseudogene TRBV3-2) and TRBJ1-5; maybe TRBD1 (5 bases). CDR1 and CDR2 from the germline V gene are LGHDT and YNNKEL (reference sequence). Trimming removed 1 base at V and 7 bases at J, with 11 bases between. The CDR3 length is 14 residues. CDR3 DNA sequence: TGTGCCAGCAGCCAAGCGCGGGGGTTGCAGCCCCAGCATTTT. Translated, it gives CASSQARGLQPQHF.

The J gene is TRBJ1-1, the V gene TRBV4-1, with 7 bases aligning to TRBD1. Germline CDR1 reads MGHRA; CDR2 reads YSYEKL. The CDR3 runs to 17 residues. V gave up 0 bases and J gave up 2 bases; unmatched junction bases: 9. The CDR3 bases are TGCGCCAGCAGCCAAGACTCCCCAAGAGGGGGCAACACTGAAGCTTTCTTT. Residues: CASSQDSPRGGNTEAFF.

The rearrangement uses TRBV12-3 or TRBV12-4 and TRBJ2-3, with TRBD1 identical over 7 bases. The CDR3 runs 13 residues. Trimming took 6 bases from V and 5 from J; bases not matched to a gene: 5. The chain's CDR3 is CASSRTGVDTQYF. In DNA form, the CDR3 reads TGTGCCAGCAGCCGAACAGGGGTAGATACGCAGTATTTT.

This clone was observed a single time. The chain uses TRBV13 and TRBJ2-7, with D tentatively TRBD1 (6 bases). With 5 bases removed from V and 3 bases from J, the gap between germline ends came to 20 bases. Germline V gene lookup returns CDR1 PRHDT and CDR2 FYEKMQ (reference sequence). CDR3 length: 16 residues. CDR3 sequence reads: CASSQGPGQRDYEQYF. As DNA, the CDR3 is TGTGCCAGCAGCCAGGGACCCGGACAGCGAGACTACGAGCAGTACTTC.

This clone has just one count. The rearrangement links TRBV7-9 to TRBJ2-5, with TRBD2 matching over 7 bases. Trimming removed 6 bases from V and 4 bases from J; junction bases left unmatched: 11. Germline V gives CDR1 SEHNR, CDR2 FQNEAQ (reference sequence). The CDR3 consists of 15 residues. The CDR3, as DNA: TGTGCCAGCAGTCGGGGAGCGGGGAGAGGAGAGACCCAGTACTTC. It translates to CASSRGAGRGETQYF. The full variable domain, with the rest looked up from reference TRBV7-9 and TRBJ2-5, is DTGVSQNPRHKITKRGQNVTFRCDPISEHNRLYWYRQTLGQGPEFLTYFQNEAQLEKSRLLSDRFSAERPKGSFSTLEIQRTEQGDSAMYLCASSRGAGRGETQYFGPGTRLLVL.

Comments on this clone: The same CDR3 is also encoded by other DNA sequences in this sample. The chain couples TRBV9 to TRBJ2-3; D is unresolved. This CDR3 spans 12 amino acids. V was pared by 4 bases and J by 2 bases, with 5 bases between. Germline V gene data show CDR1 as SGDLS and CDR2 as YYNGEE. CDR3 sequence (DNA): TGTGCCAGCAGCCCTAACACAGATACGCAGTATTTT. It is translated as CASSPNTDTQYF.

This chain uses TRBV11-2 with TRBJ1-2; 7 bases align to TRBD1. CDR1 SGHAT and CDR2 FQNNGV come from the germline V gene. The junction had 3 bases not matched to a gene; V was cut back by 1 base and J by 4 bases. This CDR3 is 14 amino acids long. CDR3 in amino acids: CASSLVGGGYGYTF. CDR3 coding DNA: TGTGCCAGCAGCTTAGTAGGGGGCGGCTATGGCTACACCTTC.

The rearrangement uses TRBV7-2 and TRBJ2-1, with a possible D match to TRBD1 (6 bases). CDR1 and CDR2 (germline): SGHTA, FQGNSA. Trimming cost V 3 bases and J 6 bases, with 9 bases left between them. This CDR3 is built from 13 residues. DNA for the CDR3: TGTGCCAGCAGCTTTACAGGGACCAATGAGCAGTTCTTC. It yields the protein CASSFTGTNEQFF. The full variable domain, with the rest looked up from reference TRBV7-2 and TRBJ2-1, is GAGVSQSPSNKVTEKGKDVELRCDPISGHTALYWYRQSLGQGLEFLIYFQGNSAPDKSGLPSDRFSAERTGGSVSTLTIQRTQQEDSAVYLCASSFTGTNEQFFGPGTRLTVL.

This clone was seen a handful of times. The chain is built from TRBV5-5 and TRBJ2-7, with 9 bases aligning to TRBD1. This CDR3 is 15 amino acids long. Per the germline V gene, CDR1 is SGHKS and CDR2 is YYEKEE (reference sequence). V was clipped by 5 bases and J by 4 bases; unmatched bases: 10. The DNA for the CDR3 is TGTGCCAGCAGGGAGATAACAGGGGGCATTTACGAGCAGTACTTC. Amino acids: CASREITGGIYEQYF.